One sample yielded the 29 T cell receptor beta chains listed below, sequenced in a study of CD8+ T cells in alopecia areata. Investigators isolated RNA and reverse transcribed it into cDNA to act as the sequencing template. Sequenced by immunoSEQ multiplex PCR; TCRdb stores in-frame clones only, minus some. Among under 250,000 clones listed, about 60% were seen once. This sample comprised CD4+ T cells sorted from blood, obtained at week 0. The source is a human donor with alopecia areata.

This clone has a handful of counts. This CDR3 is CASSLWGASSYEQYF. The CDR3 bases are TGTGCCAGCAGCTTATGGGGGGCTAGCTCCTACGAGCAGTACTTC. The chain links TRBV11-2 to TRBJ2-7; the D call may be TRBD1 or TRBD2 (6 bases each). Germline V gene lookup returns CDR1 SGHAT and CDR2 FQNNGV. V dropped 2 bases and J dropped 0 bases, with 11 bases sitting between them. The CDR3 runs to 15 residues.

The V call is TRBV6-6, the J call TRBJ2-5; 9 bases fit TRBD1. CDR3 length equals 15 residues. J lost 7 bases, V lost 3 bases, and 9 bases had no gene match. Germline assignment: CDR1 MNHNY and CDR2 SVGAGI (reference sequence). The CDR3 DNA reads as TGTGCCAGCAGTTATTCTGGGACAGGGTCGTGGACCCAGTACTTC. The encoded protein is CASSYSGTGSWTQYF.

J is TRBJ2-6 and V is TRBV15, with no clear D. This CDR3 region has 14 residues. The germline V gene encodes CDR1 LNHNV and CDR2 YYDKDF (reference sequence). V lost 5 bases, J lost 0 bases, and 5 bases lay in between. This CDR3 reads CATSPLSGANVLTF. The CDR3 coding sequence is TGTGCCACCAGCCCTCTCTCTGGGGCCAACGTCCTGACTTTC.

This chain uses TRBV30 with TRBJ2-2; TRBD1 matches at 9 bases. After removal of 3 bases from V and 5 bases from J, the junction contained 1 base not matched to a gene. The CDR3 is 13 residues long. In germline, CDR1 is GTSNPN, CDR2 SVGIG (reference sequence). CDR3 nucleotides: TGTGCCTGGAGGGGGACAGGGACCGGGGAGCTGTTTTTT. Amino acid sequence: CAWRGTGTGELFF.

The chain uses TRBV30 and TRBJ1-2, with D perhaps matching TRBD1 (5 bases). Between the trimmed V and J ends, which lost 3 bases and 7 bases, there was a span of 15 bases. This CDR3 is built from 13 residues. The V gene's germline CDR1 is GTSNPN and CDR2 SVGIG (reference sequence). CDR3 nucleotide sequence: TGTGCCTGGAGGCCCTCAGGGTCGTCTGGCTACACCTTC. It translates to CAWRPSGSSGYTF.

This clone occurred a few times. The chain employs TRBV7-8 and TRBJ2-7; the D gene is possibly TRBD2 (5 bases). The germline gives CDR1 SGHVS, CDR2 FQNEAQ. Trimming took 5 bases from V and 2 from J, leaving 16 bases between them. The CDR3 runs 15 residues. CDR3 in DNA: TGTGCCAGCAGCCCTAATCGGCTAGCCGCCTACGAGCAGTACTTC. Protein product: CASSPNRLAAYEQYF.

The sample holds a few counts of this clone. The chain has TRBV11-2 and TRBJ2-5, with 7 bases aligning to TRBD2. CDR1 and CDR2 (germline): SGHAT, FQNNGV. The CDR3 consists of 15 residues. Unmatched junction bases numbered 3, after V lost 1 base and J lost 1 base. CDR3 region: CASSLGASGQETQYF. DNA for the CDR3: TGTGCCAGCAGCTTAGGGGCTAGCGGCCAAGAGACCCAGTACTTC.

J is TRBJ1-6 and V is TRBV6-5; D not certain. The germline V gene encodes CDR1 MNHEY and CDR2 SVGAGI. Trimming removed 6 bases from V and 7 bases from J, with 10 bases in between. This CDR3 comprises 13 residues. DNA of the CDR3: TGTGCCAGCAGCCCCATACTCAATTCACCCCTCCACTTT. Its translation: CASSPILNSPLHF.

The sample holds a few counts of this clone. Written as DNA, the CDR3 is TGTGCCAGCAGCTTAGCTCAGGGGGTGGAGGACATTCAGTACTTC. Protein product: CASSLAQGVEDIQYF. The chain joins TRBV7-4 to TRBJ2-4; 7 nucleotides align to TRBD1. The germline V gene has CDR1 SGHVT and CDR2 SQSDAQ. This CDR3 region has 15 residues. The V segment lost 0 bases and the J segment 8 bases; nucleotides outside the gene matches: 7.

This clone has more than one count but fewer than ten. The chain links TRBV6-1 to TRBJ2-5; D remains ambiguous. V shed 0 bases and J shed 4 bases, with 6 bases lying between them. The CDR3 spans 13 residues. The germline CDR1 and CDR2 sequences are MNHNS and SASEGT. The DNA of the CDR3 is TGTGCCAGCAGTGAAGCGAGGTCAGAGACCCAGTACTTC. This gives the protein CASSEARSETQYF.

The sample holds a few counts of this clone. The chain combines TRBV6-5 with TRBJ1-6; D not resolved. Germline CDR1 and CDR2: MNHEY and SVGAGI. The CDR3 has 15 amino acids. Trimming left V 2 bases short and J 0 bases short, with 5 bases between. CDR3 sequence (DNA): TGTGCCAGCAGTTACGACCACTCCTATAATTCACCCCTCCACTTT. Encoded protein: CASSYDHSYNSPLHF.

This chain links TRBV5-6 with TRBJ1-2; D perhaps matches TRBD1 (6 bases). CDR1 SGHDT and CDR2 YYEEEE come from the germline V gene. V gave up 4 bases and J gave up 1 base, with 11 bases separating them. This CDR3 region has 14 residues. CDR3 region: CASSVVDSNYGYTF. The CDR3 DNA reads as TGTGCCAGCAGCGTAGTGGACAGTAACTATGGCTACACCTTC.

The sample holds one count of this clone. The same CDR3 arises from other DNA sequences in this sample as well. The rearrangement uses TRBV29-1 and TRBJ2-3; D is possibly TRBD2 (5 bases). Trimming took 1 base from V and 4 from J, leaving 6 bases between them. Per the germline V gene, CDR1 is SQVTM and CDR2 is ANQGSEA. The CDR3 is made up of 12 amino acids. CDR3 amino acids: CSVEGGADTQYF. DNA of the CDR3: TGCAGCGTTGAAGGGGGAGCAGATACGCAGTATTTT.

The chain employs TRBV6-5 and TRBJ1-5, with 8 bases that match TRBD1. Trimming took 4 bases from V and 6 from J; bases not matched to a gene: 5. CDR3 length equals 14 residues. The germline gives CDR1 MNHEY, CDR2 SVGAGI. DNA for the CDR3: TGTGCCAGCAGTTTTGGACAGGGTGGTCAGCCCCAGCATTTT. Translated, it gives CASSFGQGGQPQHF.

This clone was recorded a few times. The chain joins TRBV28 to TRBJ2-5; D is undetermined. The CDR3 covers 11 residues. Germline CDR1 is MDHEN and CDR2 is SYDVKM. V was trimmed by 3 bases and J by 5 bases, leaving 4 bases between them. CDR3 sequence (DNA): TGTGCCAGCAGTTTGAGCGAGACCCAGTACTTC. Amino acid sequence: CASSLSETQYF.

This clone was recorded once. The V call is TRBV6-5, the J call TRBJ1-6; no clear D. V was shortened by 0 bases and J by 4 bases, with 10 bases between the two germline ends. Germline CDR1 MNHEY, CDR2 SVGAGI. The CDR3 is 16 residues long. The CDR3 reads CASSYSTVQYNSPLHF. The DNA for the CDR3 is TGTGCCAGCAGTTACTCGACCGTACAGTATAATTCACCCCTCCACTTT.

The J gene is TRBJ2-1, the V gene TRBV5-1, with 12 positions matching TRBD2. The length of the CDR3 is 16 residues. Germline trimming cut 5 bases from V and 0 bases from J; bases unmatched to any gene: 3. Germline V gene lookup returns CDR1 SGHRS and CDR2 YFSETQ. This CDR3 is CASRKGLAGSYNEQFF. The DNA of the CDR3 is TGCGCCAGCAGAAAGGGACTAGCGGGCTCCTACAATGAGCAGTTCTTC.

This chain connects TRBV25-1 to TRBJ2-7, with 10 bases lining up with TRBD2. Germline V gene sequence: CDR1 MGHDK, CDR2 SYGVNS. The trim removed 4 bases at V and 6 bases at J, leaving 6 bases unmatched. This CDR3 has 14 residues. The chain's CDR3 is CASSGLAGELEQYF. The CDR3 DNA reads TGTGCCAGCAGTGGCCTAGCGGGAGAACTCGAGCAGTACTTC.

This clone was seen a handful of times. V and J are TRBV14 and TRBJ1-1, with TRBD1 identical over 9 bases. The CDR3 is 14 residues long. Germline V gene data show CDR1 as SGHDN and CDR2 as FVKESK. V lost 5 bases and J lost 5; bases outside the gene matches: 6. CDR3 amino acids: CASSSQGAGTEAFF. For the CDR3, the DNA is TGTGCCAGCAGCTCACAGGGGGCAGGGACTGAAGCTTTCTTT.

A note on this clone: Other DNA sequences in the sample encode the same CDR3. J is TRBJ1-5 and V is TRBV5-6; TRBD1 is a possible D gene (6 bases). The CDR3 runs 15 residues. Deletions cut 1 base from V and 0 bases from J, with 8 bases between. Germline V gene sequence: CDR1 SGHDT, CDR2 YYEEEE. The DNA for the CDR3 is TGTGCCAGCAGCTTGAGGGGGTATAGCAATCAGCCCCAGCATTTT. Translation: CASSLRGYSNQPQHF.

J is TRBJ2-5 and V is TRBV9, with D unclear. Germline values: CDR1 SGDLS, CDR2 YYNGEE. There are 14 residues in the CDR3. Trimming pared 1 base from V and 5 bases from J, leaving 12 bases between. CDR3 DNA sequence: TGTGCCAGCAGCGTATTACCACTTCGGGAGACCCAGTACTTC. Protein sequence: CASSVLPLRETQYF.

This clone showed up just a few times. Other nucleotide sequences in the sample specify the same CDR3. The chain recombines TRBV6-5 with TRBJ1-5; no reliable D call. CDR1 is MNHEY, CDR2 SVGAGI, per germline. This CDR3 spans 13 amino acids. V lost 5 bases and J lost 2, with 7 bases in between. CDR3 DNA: TGTGCCAGCAGTACTGGTCGCAATCAGCCCCAGCATTTT. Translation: CASSTGRNQPQHF.

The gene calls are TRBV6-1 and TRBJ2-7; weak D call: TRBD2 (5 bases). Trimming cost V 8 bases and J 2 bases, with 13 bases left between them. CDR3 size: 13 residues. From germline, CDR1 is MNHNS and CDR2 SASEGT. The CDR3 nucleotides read TGTGCCAGCCGGACTCTTACTACCTACGAGCAGTACTTC. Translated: CASRTLTTYEQYF.

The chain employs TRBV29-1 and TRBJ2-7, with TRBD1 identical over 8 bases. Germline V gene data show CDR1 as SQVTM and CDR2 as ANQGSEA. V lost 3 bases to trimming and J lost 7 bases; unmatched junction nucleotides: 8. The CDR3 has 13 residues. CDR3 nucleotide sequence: TGCAGCGTTGACTACAGGGGGATTAGGGAGCAGTACTTC. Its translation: CSVDYRGIREQYF.

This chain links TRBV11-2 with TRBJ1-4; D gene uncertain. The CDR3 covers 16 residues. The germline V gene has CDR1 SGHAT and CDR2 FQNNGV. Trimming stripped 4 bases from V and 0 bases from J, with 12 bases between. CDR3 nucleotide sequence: TGTGCCAGCAGCTATCGGGCATCAACAACTAATGAAAAACTGTTTTTT. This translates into CASSYRASTTNEKLFF.

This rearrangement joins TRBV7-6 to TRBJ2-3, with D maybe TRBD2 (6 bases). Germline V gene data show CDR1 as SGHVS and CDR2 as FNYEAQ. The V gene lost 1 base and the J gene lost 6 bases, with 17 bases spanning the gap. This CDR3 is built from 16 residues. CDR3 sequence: CASSLVPAGRPDTQYF. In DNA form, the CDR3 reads TGTGCCAGCAGCTTAGTGCCCGCGGGGCGCCCGGATACGCAGTATTTT. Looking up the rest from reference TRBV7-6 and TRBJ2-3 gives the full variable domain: GAGVSQSPRYKVTKRGQDVALRCDPISGHVSLYWYRQALGQGPEFLTYFNYEAQQDKSGLPNDRFSAERPEGSISTLTIQRTEQRDSAMYRCASSLVPAGRPDTQYFGPGTRLTVL.

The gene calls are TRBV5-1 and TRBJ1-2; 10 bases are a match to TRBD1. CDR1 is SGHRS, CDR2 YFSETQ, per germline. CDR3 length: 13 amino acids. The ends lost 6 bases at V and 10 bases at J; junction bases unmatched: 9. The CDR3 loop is CASTGQGGNDYTF. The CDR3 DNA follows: TGCGCCAGCACCGGACAGGGGGGAAACGACTACACCTTC.

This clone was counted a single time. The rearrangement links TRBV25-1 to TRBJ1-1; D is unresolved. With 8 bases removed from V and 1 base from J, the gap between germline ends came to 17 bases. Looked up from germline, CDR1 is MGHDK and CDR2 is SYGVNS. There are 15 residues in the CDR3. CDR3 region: CASSFAGPSNTEAFF. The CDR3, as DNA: TGTGCCAGCTCATTCGCCGGGCCATCGAACACTGAAGCTTTCTTT. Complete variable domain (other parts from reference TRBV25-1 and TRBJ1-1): EADIYQTPRYLVIGTGKKITLECSQTMGHDKMYWYQQDPGMELHLIHYSYGVNSTEKGDLSSESTVSRIRTEHFPLTLESARPSHTSQYLCASSFAGPSNTEAFFGQGTRLTVV.

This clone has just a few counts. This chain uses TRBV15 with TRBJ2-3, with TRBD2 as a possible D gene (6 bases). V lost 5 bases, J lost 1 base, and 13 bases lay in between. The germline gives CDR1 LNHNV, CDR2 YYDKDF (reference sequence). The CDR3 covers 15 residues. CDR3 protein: CATSPLAGGTDTQYF. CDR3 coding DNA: TGTGCCACCAGCCCACTAGCAGGCGGCACAGATACGCAGTATTTT.